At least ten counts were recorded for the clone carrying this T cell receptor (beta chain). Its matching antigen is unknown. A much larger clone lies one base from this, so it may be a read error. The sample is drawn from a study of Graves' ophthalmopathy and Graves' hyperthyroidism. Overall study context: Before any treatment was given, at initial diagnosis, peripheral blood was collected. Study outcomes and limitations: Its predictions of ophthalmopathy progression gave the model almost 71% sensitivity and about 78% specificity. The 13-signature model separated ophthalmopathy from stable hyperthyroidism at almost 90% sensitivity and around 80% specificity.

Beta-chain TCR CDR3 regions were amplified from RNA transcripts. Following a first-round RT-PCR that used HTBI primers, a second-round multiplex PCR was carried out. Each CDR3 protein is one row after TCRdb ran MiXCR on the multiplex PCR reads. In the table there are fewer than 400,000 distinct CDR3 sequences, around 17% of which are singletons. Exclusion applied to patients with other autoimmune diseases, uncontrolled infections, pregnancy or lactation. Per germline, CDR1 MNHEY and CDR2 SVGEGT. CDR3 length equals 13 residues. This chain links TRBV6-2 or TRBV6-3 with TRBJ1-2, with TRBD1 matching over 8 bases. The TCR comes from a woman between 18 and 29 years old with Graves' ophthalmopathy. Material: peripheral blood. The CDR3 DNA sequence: TGTGCCGGCAGTCCCCAGGGGGCGTATGGCTACACCTTC. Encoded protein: CAGSPQGAYGYTF.